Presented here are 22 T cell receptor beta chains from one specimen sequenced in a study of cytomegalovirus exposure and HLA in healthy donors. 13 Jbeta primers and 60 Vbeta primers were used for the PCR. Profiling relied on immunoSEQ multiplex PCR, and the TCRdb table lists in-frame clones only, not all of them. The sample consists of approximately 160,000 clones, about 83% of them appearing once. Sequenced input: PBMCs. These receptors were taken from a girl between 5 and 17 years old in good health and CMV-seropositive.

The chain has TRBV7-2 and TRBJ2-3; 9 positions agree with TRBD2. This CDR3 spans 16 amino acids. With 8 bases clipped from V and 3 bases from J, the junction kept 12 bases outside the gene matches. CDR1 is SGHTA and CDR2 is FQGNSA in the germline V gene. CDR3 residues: CASAHGAGGRTDTQYF. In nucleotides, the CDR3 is TGTGCCAGCGCCCACGGGGCGGGGGGGCGGACAGATACGCAGTATTTT.

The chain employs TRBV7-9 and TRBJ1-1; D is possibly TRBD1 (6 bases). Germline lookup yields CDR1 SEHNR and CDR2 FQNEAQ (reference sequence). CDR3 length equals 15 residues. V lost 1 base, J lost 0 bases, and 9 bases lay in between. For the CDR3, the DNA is TGTGCCAGCAGCTTAGGACAGGACCTGAACACTGAAGCTTTCTTT. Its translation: CASSLGQDLNTEAFF. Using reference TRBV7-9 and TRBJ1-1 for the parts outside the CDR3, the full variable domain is DTGVSQNPRHKITKRGQNVTFRCDPISEHNRLYWYRQTLGQGPEFLTYFQNEAQLEKSRLLSDRFSAERPKGSFSTLEIQRTEQGDSAMYLCASSLGQDLNTEAFFGQGTRLTVV.

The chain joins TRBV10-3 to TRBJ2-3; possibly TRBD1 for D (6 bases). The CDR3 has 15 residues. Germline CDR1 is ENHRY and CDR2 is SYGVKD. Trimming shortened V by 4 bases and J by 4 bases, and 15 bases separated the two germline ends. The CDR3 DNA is TGTGCCATCAGTGGTTGGGGGCCGCCCGCAGATACGCAGTATTTT. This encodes CAISGWGPPADTQYF.

This CDR3 is CASSGLKAFF. In DNA form, the CDR3 reads TGTGCCAGCAGTGGGCTCAAAGCTTTCTTT. The chain has TRBV6-1 and TRBJ1-1, with unresolved D. The CDR3 is 10 residues long. Germline lookup yields CDR1 MNHNS and CDR2 SASEGT. Trimming left V 4 bases short and J 9 bases short, with 6 bases between.

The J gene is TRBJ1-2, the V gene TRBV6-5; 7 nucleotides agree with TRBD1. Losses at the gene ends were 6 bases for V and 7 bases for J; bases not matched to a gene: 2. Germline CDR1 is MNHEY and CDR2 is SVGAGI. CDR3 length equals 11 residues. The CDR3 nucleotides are TGTGCCAGCAGGAGGGACAGTGGCTACACCTTC. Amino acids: CASRRDSGYTF.

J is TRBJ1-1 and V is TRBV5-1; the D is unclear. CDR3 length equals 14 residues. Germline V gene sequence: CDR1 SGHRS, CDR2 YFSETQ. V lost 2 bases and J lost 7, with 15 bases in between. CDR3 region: CASSFRDSKVEAFF. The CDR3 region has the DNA TGCGCCAGCAGCTTCAGAGACTCTAAAGTTGAAGCTTTCTTT.

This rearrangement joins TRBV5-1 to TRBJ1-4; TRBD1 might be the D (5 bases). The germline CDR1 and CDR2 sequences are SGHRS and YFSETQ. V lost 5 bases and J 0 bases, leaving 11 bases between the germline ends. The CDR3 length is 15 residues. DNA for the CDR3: TGCGCCAGCAGACAAACAGGAGCAACTAATGAAAAACTGTTTTTT. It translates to CASRQTGATNEKLFF.

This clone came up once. The CDR3 bases are TGTGCCAGCAGCTTAGGGGCGGGGGAAAGTGGCTACACCTTC. The encoded protein is CASSLGAGESGYTF. The J gene is TRBJ1-2, the V gene TRBV7-9; possible D gene TRBD1, 5 bases. CDR1 is SEHNR, CDR2 FQNEAQ, per germline (reference sequence). This CDR3 has 14 amino acids. V lost 1 base, J lost 7 bases, and 13 bases lay in between.

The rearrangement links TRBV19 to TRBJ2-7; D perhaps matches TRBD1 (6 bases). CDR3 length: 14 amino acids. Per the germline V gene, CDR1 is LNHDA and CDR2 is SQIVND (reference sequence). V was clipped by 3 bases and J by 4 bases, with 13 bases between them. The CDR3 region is CASSIRGGVYEQYF. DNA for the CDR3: TGTGCCAGTAGTATCAGAGGGGGTGTTTACGAGCAGTACTTC.

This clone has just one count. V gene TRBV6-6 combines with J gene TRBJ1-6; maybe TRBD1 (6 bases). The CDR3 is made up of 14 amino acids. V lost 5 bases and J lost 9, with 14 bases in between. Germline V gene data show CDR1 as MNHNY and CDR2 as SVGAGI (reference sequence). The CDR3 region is CASSPQTGGSPLHF. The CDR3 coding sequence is TGTGCCAGCAGTCCCCAGACAGGAGGTTCACCCCTCCACTTT.

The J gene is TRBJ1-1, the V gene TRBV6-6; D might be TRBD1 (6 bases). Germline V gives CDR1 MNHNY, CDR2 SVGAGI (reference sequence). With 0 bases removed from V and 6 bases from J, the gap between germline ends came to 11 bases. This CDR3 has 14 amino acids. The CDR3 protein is CASSYSGGAAEAFF. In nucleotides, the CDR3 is TGTGCCAGCAGTTACTCGGGGGGGGCAGCTGAAGCTTTCTTT.

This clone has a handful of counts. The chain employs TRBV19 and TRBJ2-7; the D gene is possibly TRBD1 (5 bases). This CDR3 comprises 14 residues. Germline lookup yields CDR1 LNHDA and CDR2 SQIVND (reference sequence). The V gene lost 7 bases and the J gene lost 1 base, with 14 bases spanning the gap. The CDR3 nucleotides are TGTGCCAGTATGAAGGGGTGGGGATCCTACGAGCAGTACTTC. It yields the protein CASMKGWGSYEQYF.

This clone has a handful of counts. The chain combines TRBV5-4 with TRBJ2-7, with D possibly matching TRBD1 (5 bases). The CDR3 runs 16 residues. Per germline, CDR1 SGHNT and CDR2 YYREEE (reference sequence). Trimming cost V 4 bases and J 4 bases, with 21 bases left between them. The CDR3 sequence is CASSTQGWPGPYEQYF. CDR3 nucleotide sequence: TGTGCCAGCAGCACTCAAGGGTGGCCAGGGCCGTACGAGCAGTACTTC. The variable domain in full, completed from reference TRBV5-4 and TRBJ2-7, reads ETGVTQSPTHLIKTRGQQVTLRCSSQSGHNTVSWYQQALGQGPQFIFQYYREEENGRGNFPPRFSGLQFPNYSSELNVNALELDDSALYLCASSTQGWPGPYEQYFGPGTRLTVT.

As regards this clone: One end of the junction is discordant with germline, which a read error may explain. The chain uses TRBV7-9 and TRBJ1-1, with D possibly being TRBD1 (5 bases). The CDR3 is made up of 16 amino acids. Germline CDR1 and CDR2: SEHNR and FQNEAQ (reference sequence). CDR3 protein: CSSSLEGRLGGTEAFF. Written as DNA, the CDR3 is TGTTCCAGCAGCTTAGAGGGACGATTGGGAGGGACTGAAGCTTTCTTT.

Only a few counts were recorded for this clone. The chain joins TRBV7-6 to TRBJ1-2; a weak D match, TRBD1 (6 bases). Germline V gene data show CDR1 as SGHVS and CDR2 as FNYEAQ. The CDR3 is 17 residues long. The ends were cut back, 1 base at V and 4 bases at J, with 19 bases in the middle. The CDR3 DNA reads TGTGCCAGCAGCTTAGGGCCCGGACGGGGGGCTGGCTATGGCTACACCTTC. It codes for CASSLGPGRGAGYGYTF.

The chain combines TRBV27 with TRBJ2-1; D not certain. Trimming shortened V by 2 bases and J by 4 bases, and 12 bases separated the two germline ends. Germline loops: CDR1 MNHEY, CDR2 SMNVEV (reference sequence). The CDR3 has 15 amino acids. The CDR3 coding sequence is TGTGCCAGCAGTTTACGACTCGAAGGTTACAATGAGCAGTTCTTC. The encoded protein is CASSLRLEGYNEQFF.

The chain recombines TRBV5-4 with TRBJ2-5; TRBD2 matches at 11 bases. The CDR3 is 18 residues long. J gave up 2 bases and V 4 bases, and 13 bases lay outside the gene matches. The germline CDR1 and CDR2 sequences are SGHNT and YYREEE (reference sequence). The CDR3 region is CASSPTLLAGGLQETQYF. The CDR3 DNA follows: TGTGCCAGCAGCCCCACACTCTTAGCGGGGGGGCTTCAAGAGACCCAGTACTTC.

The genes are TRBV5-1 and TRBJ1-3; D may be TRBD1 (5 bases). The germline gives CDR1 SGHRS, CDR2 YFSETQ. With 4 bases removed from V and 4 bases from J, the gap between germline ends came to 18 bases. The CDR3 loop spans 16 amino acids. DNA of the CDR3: TGCGCCAGCAGCAAAAAACCGGCGGGGGACGGAAACACCATATATTTT. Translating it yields CASSKKPAGDGNTIYF. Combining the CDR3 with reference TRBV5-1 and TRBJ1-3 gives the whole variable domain KAGVTQTPRYLIKTRGQQVTLSCSPISGHRSVSWYQQTPGQGLQFLFEYFSETQRNKGNFPGRFSGRQFSNSRSEMNVSTLELGDSALYLCASSKKPAGDGNTIYFGEGSWLTVV.

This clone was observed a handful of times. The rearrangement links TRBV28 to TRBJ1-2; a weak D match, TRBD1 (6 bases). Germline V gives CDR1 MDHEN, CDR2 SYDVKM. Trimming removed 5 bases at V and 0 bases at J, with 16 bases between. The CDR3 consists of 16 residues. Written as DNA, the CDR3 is TGTGCCAGCAGTCGCGGCCGGGACAAAGCTAACTATGGCTACACCTTC. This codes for CASSRGRDKANYGYTF.

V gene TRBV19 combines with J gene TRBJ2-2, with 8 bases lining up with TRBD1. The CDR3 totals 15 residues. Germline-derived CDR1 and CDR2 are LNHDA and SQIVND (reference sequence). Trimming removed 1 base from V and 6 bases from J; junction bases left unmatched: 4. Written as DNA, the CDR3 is TGTGCCAGTAGTATAGGGACAGGGCGAGCCGGGGAGCTGTTTTTT. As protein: CASSIGTGRAGELFF.

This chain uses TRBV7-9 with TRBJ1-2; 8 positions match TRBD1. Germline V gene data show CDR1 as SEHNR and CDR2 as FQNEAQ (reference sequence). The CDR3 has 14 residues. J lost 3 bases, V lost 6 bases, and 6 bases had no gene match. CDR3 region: CASSPGQGHYGYTF. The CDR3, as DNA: TGTGCCAGCAGTCCTGGACAGGGCCACTATGGCTACACCTTC.

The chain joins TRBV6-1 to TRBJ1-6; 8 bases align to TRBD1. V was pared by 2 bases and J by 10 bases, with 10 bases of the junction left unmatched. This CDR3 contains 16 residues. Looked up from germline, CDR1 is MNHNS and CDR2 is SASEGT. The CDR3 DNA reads TGTGCCAGCAGTGAAAATCCTGAGACAGGGGCATCACCCCTCCACTTT. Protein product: CASSENPETGASPLHF.